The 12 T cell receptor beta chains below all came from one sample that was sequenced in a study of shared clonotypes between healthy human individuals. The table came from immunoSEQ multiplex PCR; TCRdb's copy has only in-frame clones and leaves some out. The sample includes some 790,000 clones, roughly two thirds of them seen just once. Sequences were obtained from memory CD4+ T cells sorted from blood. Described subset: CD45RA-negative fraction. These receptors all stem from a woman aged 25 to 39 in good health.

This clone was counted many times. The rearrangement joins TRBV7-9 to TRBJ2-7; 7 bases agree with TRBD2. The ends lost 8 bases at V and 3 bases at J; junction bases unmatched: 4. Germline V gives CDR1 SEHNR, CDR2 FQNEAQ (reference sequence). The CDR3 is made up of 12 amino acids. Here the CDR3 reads CASQAGVYEQYF. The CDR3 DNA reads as TGTGCCAGCCAGGCGGGAGTCTACGAGCAGTACTTC.

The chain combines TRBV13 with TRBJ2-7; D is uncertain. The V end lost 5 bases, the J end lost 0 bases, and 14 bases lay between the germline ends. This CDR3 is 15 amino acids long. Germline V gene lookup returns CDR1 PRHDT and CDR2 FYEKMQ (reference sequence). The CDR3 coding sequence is TGTGCCAGCAGCGCCCCCCCAGAGAGCTCCTACGAGCAGTACTTC. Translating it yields CASSAPPESSYEQYF.

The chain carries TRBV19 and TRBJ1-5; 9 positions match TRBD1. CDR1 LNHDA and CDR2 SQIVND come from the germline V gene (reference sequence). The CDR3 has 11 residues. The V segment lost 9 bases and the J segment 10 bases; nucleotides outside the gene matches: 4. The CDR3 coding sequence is TGTGCCAGCACAGGGGGCGGTCCCCAGCATTTT. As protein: CASTGGGPQHF.

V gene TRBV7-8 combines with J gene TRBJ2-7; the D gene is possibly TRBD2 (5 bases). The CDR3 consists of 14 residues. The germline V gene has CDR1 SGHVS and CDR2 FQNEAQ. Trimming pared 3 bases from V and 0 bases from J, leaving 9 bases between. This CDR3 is CASSLERNSYEQYF. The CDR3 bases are TGTGCCAGCAGCTTGGAGCGGAACTCCTACGAGCAGTACTTC.

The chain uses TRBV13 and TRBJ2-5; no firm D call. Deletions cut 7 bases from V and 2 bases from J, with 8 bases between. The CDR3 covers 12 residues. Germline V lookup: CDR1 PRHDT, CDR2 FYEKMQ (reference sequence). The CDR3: CASKEGQETQYF. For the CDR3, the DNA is TGTGCCAGCAAAGAAGGGCAAGAGACCCAGTACTTC.

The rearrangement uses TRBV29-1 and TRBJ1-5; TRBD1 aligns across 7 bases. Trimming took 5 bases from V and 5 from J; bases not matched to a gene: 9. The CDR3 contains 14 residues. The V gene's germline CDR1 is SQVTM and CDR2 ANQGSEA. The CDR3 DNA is TGCAGCGTTCGGGAGACAGGGATGGATCAGCCCCAGCATTTT. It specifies CSVRETGMDQPQHF.

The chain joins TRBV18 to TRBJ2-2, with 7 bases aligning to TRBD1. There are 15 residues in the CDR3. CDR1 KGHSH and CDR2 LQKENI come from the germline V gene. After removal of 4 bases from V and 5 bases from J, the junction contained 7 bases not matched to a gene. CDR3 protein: CASSQGAHRTGELFF. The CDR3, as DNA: TGTGCCAGCTCACAGGGGGCGCACAGGACCGGGGAGCTGTTTTTT.

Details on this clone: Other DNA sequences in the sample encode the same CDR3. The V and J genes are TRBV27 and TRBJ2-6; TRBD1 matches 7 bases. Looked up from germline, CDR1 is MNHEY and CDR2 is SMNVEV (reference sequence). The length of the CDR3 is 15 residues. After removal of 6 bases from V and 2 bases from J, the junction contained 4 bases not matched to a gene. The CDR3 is CASRSTGAGANVLTF. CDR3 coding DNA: TGTGCCAGCAGGAGCACAGGGGCTGGGGCCAACGTCCTGACTTTC.

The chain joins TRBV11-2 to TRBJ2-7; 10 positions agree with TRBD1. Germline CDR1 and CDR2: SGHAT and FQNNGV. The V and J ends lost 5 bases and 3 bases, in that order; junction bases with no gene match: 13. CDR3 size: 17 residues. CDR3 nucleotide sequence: TGTGCCAGCAGCCAAAGAGGGACAGGGGATAGAAGCTACGAGCAGTACTTC. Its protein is CASSQRGTGDRSYEQYF.

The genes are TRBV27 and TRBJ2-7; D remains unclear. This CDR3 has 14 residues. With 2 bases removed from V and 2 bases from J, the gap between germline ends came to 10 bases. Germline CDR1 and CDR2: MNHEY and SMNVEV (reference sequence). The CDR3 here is CASSLGLGAYEQYF. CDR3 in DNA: TGTGCCAGCAGTTTAGGGCTAGGCGCCTACGAGCAGTACTTC.

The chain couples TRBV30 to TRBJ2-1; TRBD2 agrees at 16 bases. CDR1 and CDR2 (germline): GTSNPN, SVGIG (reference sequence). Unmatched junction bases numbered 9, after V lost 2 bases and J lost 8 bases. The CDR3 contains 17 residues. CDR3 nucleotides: TGTGCCTGGAGTCAGGGGACTAGCGGGAGGGCCGGGGATGAGCAGTTCTTC. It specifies CAWSQGTSGRAGDEQFF. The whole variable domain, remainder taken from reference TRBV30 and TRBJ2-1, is SQTIHQWPATLVQPVGSPLSLECTVEGTSNPNLYWYRQAAGRGLQLLFYSVGIGQISSEVPQNLSASRPQDRQFILSSKKLLLSDSGFYLCAWSQGTSGRAGDEQFFGPGTRLTVL.

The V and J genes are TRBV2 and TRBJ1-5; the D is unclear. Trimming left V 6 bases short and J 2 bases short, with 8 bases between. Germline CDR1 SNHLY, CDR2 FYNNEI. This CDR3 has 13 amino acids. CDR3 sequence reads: CASRAVGNQPQHF. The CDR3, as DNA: TGTGCCAGCAGGGCAGTGGGCAATCAGCCCCAGCATTTT.